This T cell receptor (beta chain) was captured in a study of T cell responses to AZD1222 COVID-19 vaccine. Study-wide background: Pooled in the analysis were second doses at about 4 or about 12 weeks.

A remark on this clone: What it binds is not known.

Overall study findings and caveats: At 160-218 and 743-854, vaccine-associated CD4 TCRs were dominant, and they spanned spike. Recipients of two AZD1222 doses showed rising Spike-specific TCR breadth and depth. Repertoire collection took place solely once the T cell response had peaked.

Germline V CDR1 and CDR2: LGHNT, FRNRAP. There are 17 residues in the CDR3. Trimming stripped 0 bases from V and 5 bases from J, with 19 bases between. This table comes from immunoSEQ multiplex PCR, and its TCRdb copy is limited to in-frame clones, with some not included. The sample has tens of thousands of clones; about 92% are singletons. This sequence joins TRBV12-5 and TRBJ2-5; perhaps TRBD2 as D (7 bases). The TCR was taken from an adult in good health. The material sequenced was peripheral blood, taken on day 0 of AZD1222 vaccination. The CDR3 sequence: CASGLVQGPGGWETQYF. For the CDR3, the DNA is TGTGCTAGTGGTTTGGTACAGGGCCCGGGGGGTTGGGAGACCCAGTACTTC.